A single sample is the source of the 15 T cell receptor beta chains below, sequenced in a study of T cell repertoires in aging, cancer and after chemotherapy. Rearranged V-D-J TRB sequences were amplified with a mixed TRB-A/B primer pool. One entry per CDR3 protein, called by TCRdb with MiXCR from the multiplex PCR reads. The repertoire includes over 8,500 distinct CDR3 sequences, under 30% of them detected once, and around 2% sits in the top ten. Peripheral blood genomic DNA, not sorted cells or RNA, was the template. The source material was blood. These receptor sequences come from a human donor in good health.

With respect to this clonotype: The germline gene is not matched at one end of the junction; a read error may be the cause. The chain links TRBV12-5 to TRBJ2-1; D is unclear. Germline CDR1 reads LGHNT; CDR2 reads FRNRAP. This CDR3 spans 13 amino acids. The CDR3 sequence: CASGLGSINEQFF. The DNA for the CDR3 is TGTGCTAGTGGGTTGGGTAGCATCAATGAGCAGTTCTTC.

J is TRBJ1-5 and V is TRBV28; D gene ambiguous. Deletions cut 7 bases from V and 0 bases from J, with 13 bases between. The CDR3 loop spans 15 amino acids. CDR1 is MDHEN, CDR2 SYDVKM, per germline. The CDR3 reads CASTLPSNSNQPQHF. CDR3 DNA sequence: TGTGCCAGCACCCTTCCTTCTAATAGCAATCAGCCCCAGCATTTT.

On this clonotype: Since the CDR3 does not end with the conserved phenylalanine or tryptophan, this likely comes from a read error. V and J are TRBV7-6 and TRBJ2-5, with D possibly TRBD1 on 6 matching bases. V was clipped by 4 bases and J by 7 bases, with 13 bases between them. CDR3 length equals 13 residues. CDR1 and CDR2 from the germline V gene are SGHVS and FNYEAQ. The CDR3 reads CASSSTRGGTQYL. DNA of the CDR3: TGTGCCAGCAGCTCCACCAGAGGGGGGACCCAGTACTTA.

This clonotype is medium-sized within its sample. The chain joins TRBV6-5 to TRBJ2-7; 7 bases map to TRBD1. The trim removed 2 bases at V and 2 bases at J, leaving 6 bases unmatched. The CDR3 consists of 15 residues. Germline CDR1 is MNHEY and CDR2 is SVGAGI. The CDR3 loop reads CASSYRQGKAYEQYF. CDR3 coding DNA: TGTGCCAGCAGTTACAGACAGGGAAAGGCCTACGAGCAGTACTTC.

This clonotype was counted only a few times. The chain has TRBV19 and TRBJ2-2, with D uncertain. The V gene's germline CDR1 is LNHDA and CDR2 SQIVND (reference sequence). The V end lost 7 bases, the J end lost 0 bases, and 15 bases lay between the germline ends. This CDR3 has 16 amino acids. The CDR3 sequence is CASTSEEKTNTGELFF. In DNA, the CDR3 is TGTGCCAGTACCTCCGAGGAGAAAACGAACACCGGGGAGCTGTTTTTT.

The chain joins TRBV27 to TRBJ2-7; tentative D call: TRBD1 (5 bases). This CDR3 is 17 amino acids long. V shed 2 bases and J shed 5 bases, with 22 bases lying between them. In germline, CDR1 is MNHEY, CDR2 SMNVEV (reference sequence). CDR3 amino acids: CASSLQERPWGRDEQYF. DNA of the CDR3: TGTGCCAGCAGTTTACAGGAAAGGCCTTGGGGCCGAGACGAGCAGTACTTC.

This clonotype is labeled as medium-sized. A read error may account for a junction end that differs from germline. This chain connects TRBV29-1 to TRBJ2-7; 10 bases line up with TRBD1. The germline gives CDR1 SQVTM, CDR2 ANQGSEA. The CDR3 extends over 13 amino acids. The DNA for the CDR3 is TGCAGCGTCGAAGGGACAGGGGATTACGAGCAGTACTTC. This encodes CSVEGTGDYEQYF.

For this clonotype: A much larger clone differs by one base, so this may be a read error. Lacking the conserved final phenylalanine or tryptophan, this CDR3 likely reflects a read error. The CDR3 sequence: CAWSVPGGGGGYTL. CDR3 in DNA: TGTGCCTGGAGTGTACCCGGGGGAGGGGGTGGCTACACCTTA. The chain links TRBV30 to TRBJ1-2, with D possibly being TRBD1 (6 bases). CDR3 length equals 14 residues. The V and J ends lost 0 bases and 7 bases respectively, with 15 bases between them. CDR1 and CDR2 (germline): GTSNPN, SVGIG (reference sequence).

Comments on this clonotype: Compared with germline, one end of the junction differs, possibly owing to a read error. The rearrangement uses TRBV5-1 and TRBJ2-5, with D tentatively TRBD1 or TRBD2 (5 bases each). The germline V gene encodes CDR1 SGHRS and CDR2 YFSETQ. CDR3 length: 14 residues. DNA of the CDR3: TGTGCCAGCAGCCAACCGACAGAGGGAGAGACCCAGTACTTC. Protein: CASSQPTEGETQYF.

This clonotype counts as medium-sized. This chain joins TRBV7-6 and TRBJ1-1; tentative D call: TRBD1 (6 bases). The CDR3 sequence is 16 residues long. Germline V gene data show CDR1 as SGHVS and CDR2 as FNYEAQ. Trimming removed 4 bases from V and 0 bases from J, with 15 bases in between. Here the CDR3 reads CASSSDQGNMNTEAFF. DNA of the CDR3: TGTGCCAGCAGCTCCGACCAGGGGAACATGAACACTGAAGCTTTCTTT.

This clonotype turned up a few times. The V gene is TRBV7-2, the J gene TRBJ2-1; 9 bases match TRBD1. CDR3 length equals 15 residues. Germline CDR1 and CDR2: SGHTA and FQGNSA. The V segment lost 4 bases and the J segment 8 bases; nucleotides outside the gene matches: 9. CDR3 protein: CASSYRDRAVDEQFF. The CDR3 DNA reads as TGTGCCAGCAGCTACCGGGACAGGGCTGTCGATGAGCAGTTCTTC.

This chain links TRBV29-1 with TRBJ2-5; D is ambiguous. CDR1 and CDR2 from the germline V gene are SQVTM and ANQGSEA. The CDR3 contains 14 residues. Trimming left V 0 bases short and J 0 bases short, with 8 bases between. As DNA, the CDR3 is TGCAGCGTTGAAGATTTCGGGTACCAAGAGACCCAGTACTTC. As protein: CSVEDFGYQETQYF. Full variable domain (remainder filled in from reference TRBV29-1 and TRBJ2-5): SAVISQKPSRDICQRGTSLTIQCQVDSQVTMMFWYRQQPGQSLTLIATANQGSEATYESGFVIDKFPISRPNLTFSTLTVSNMSPEDSSIYLCSVEDFGYQETQYFGPGTRLLVL.

The chain is built from TRBV19 and TRBJ2-2, with D possibly TRBD1 on 5 matching bases. Germline-derived CDR1 and CDR2 are LNHDA and SQIVND (reference sequence). Trimming left V 6 bases short and J 1 base short, with 6 bases between. The CDR3 is 13 amino acids. In DNA, the CDR3 is TGTGCCAGTAGGGGGCAGAACACCGGGGAGCTGTTTTTT. It encodes CASRGQNTGELFF. Drawing the rest from reference TRBV19 and TRBJ2-2, the complete variable domain is DGGITQSPKYLFRKEGQNVTLSCEQNLNHDAMYWYRQDPGQGLRLIYYSQIVNDFQKGDIAEGYSVSREKKESFPLTVTSAQKNPTAFYLCASRGQNTGELFFGEGSRLTVL.

J is TRBJ2-6 and V is TRBV27, with D unresolved. The CDR3 has 15 amino acids. The V gene lost 5 bases and the J gene lost 3 bases, with 11 bases spanning the gap. Germline CDR1 reads MNHEY; CDR2 reads SMNVEV (reference sequence). CDR3 sequence: CASSIRVVGANVLTF. The CDR3, as DNA: TGTGCCAGCAGTATACGGGTCGTTGGGGCCAACGTCCTGACTTTC. The full variable domain, rest sourced from reference TRBV27 and TRBJ2-6, is EAQVTQNPRYLITVTGKKLTVTCSQNMNHEYMSWYRQDPGLGLRQIYYSMNVEVTDKGDVPEGYKVSRKEKRNFPLILESPSPNQTSLYFCASSIRVVGANVLTFGAGSRLTVL.

This clonotype was detected a few times. J is TRBJ2-5 and V is TRBV7-2, with D possibly TRBD2 on 7 matching bases. From germline, CDR1 is SGHTA and CDR2 FQGNSA. V gave up 6 bases and J gave up 2 bases, with 16 bases separating them. The CDR3 runs to 15 residues. Here the CDR3 reads CASRTGGGRQETQYF. The CDR3 coding sequence is TGTGCCAGCAGGACGGGGGGCGGGCGACAAGAGACCCAGTACTTC.